The entry below describes one TCR beta chain. Which antigen it targets is not known. One base away there is no much larger clone; base qualities are not given. This record belongs to a study of T cells in Graves' hyperthyroidism and ophthalmopathy (dated by TCRdb to the late 2010s). Regarding the study in general: Peripheral blood was sampled at the time of initial diagnosis, prior to any treatment. TCR V-J signatures able to tell the groups apart were searched for in a discovery cohort of some 97 patients, of whom roughly 42 had Graves' ophthalmopathy and around 58 had stable Graves' hyperthyroidism. Prospective prediction of ophthalmopathy was tested in an independent validation cohort consisting of under 20 hyperthyroidism patients and about 17 patients who later progressed to ophthalmopathy. For training and testing, the 100 or so patients in the discovery cohort were randomly divided in a 7:3 ratio. The study also compared thyroid tissue and blood T-cell repertoires from a handful of Graves' hyperthyroidism patients. Once sampling was done, hyperthyroidism patients were given methimazole at a starting dose of 30 mg daily, whereas ophthalmopathy patients were given high-dose intravenous methylprednisolone. TCR Vbeta CDR3 sequencing of 135 peripheral blood samples (over 40 ophthalmopathy, roughly 72 hyperthyroidism and about 17 progressor patients) is reported in the paper.

What the research found in general, with its limitations: Blood samples also contained most of the expanded thyroid clonotypes (frequency above 0.001), which suggests that blood repertoires may reflect thyroid immune responses. Ophthalmopathy was separated from stable hyperthyroidism by a 13 V-J signature model, with over 85% sensitivity and roughly 81% specificity obtained in cross-validation and 80%/75% obtained in testing. Sample size was not statistically predetermined, and blinding of investigators to group allocation was not performed. In validation, the model predicted progression to ophthalmopathy with approximately 69% sensitivity and less than 80% specificity, a median of 6.5 months before onset.

Ophthalmopathy patients had moderately to severely active disease, Clinical Activity Score of at least 3, NOSPECS grade of at least 4, and duration under 3 months. The study excluded patients with uncontrolled infections, other autoimmune diseases, pregnancy or lactation. Diagnoses were established on the basis of clinical symptoms, serum thyroxine and TRAb, thyroid ultrasound, and orbital computed tomography. PBMCs were isolated from about 10 ml of fresh peripheral blood by Ficoll-Paque density gradient centrifugation. Trizol reagent was used to extract total RNA, and RNA quality was then checked on an Agilent 2100 Bioanalyzer. Amplification of TCR beta CDR3 regions was carried out from RNA transcripts. The first round of RT-PCR for the TCR CDR3 was performed with the HTBI primer set and the Qiagen OneStep RT-PCR kit. Libraries were constructed in a second round of multiplex PCR, after which size selection and purification were carried out. Paired-end sequencing of the libraries was performed with 100 bp reads on an Illumina HiSeq2000. Per the original workflow: SOAPnuke was used to process the raw data, removing reads that contained adapters or uncalled bases, had a mean Phred below 15, or lacked an exact match to the constant primer or identifier. COPE v1.2.5 was used to merge the high-quality paired reads, and each unique nucleotide sequence was defined as a clonotype. MiTCR v1.1 was used to align the clonotypes against IMGT TRBV, TRBD and TRBJ reference segments. The analysis was restricted to V-J combinations with a frequency above 0.0001, which together covered 99.2% of the repertoires. A TCS score was defined as the ratio of F50 (clonal expansion) to E x V (chaos), with BLOSUM62-based TCRdist applied between CDR3 peptides within each V-J. Welch's t-statistics and random forest reduced 500 to 650 V-J features to some 14, which were used in a naive Bayes classifier (R e1071). The raw public reads went through TCRdb reprocessing: fastp at Q25, MiXCR clone calling, in-frame beta chains kept. Every distinct CDR3 protein forms one entry, paired with its most common genes and DNA. For this entry, the V and J calls and clone size follow TCRdb and not the study's own pipeline. The sample data list around 500,000 distinct CDR3 sequences, and about 15% of these were observed just once. 25% to 30% of the sample is in the top ten clones.

Sequenced input: blood. The TCR comes from a woman in her twenties or thirties with Graves' ophthalmopathy.

The nucleotide sequence is given as TGTGCCAGCAGTTCGCGACAGGATACAGGAGCCAAAAACATTCAGTACTTC. Its product reads: CASSSRQDTGAKNIQYF. Recombination connected TRBV28 to TRBJ2-4, and the D gene may be TRBD1, 6 bases matching. The germline V gene supplies CDR1 MDHEN and CDR2 SYDVKM. V sheds 4 bases and J sheds 0 bases, leaving 16 bases between their ends. The CDR3 numbers 17 residues from cysteine through phenylalanine. CDR3 DNA only is kept here, 51 bases in frame from base 1.